The 16 T cell receptor beta chains below all came from one sample that was sequenced in a study of beta chain features in type 1 diabetes. Antigens of these TCRs are unknown. Of the isolated RNA, all was reverse transcribed, and so the sequenced material was expressed TCRB transcripts. The assay was immunoSEQ multiplex PCR, and TCRdb's table has in-frame clones only and misses some. The data contain about 160,000 clones, 8% to 9.5% of them singletons. Overall study results and limits: Among all four CD4+ subsets, Type 1 diabetes patients had TCRB CDR3s that were moderately but significantly shorter.

The sample consisted of central memory CD4+ T cells from blood. The receptors derive from a woman under 30 with type 1 diabetes.

V and J are TRBV28 and TRBJ1-5; D is unresolved. CDR3 length equals 15 residues. The V end lost 5 bases, the J end lost 4 bases, and 15 bases lay between the germline ends. Germline V gives CDR1 MDHEN, CDR2 SYDVKM. In nucleotides, the CDR3 is TGTGCCAGCAGTACCGAGGCGATTGGTAATCAGCCCCAGCATTTT. Amino acid sequence: CASSTEAIGNQPQHF.

The chain uses TRBV27 and TRBJ2-1, with D uncertain. Germline V gives CDR1 MNHEY, CDR2 SMNVEV (reference sequence). The germline V and J ends were trimmed by 5 bases and 7 bases, with 9 bases remaining between them. This CDR3 is built from 12 residues. CDR3: CASSQRRNEQFF. DNA of the CDR3: TGTGCCAGCAGTCAGCGACGGAATGAGCAGTTCTTC.

This clone was picked up a small number of times. This chain links TRBV4-3 with TRBJ2-3, with D maybe TRBD2 (6 bases). V shed 0 bases and J shed 2 bases, with 15 bases lying between them. CDR3 size: 17 residues. Germline CDR1 LGHNA, CDR2 YSLEER. CDR3 coding DNA: TGCGCCAGCAGCCAAGACGAGGCGGGGTCCTTCACAGATACGCAGTATTTT. It is translated as CASSQDEAGSFTDTQYF.

This clone was picked up a small number of times. The rearrangement links TRBV5-1 to TRBJ2-7, with D perhaps matching TRBD1 (6 bases). V lost 0 bases and J 3 bases, leaving 13 bases between the germline ends. CDR1 and CDR2 from the germline V gene are SGHRS and YFSETQ. The CDR3 is made up of 15 amino acids. The CDR3 DNA reads TGCGCCAGCAGCTTGGGACGCTCAGGGGTCTACGAGCAGTACTTC. Protein sequence: CASSLGRSGVYEQYF.

CDR3 in amino acids: CASSLDQGDTQYF. CDR3 DNA: TGTGCCAGCAGCTTGGATCAGGGAGATACGCAGTATTTT. The chain recombines TRBV5-5 with TRBJ2-3; the D gene is possibly TRBD1 (5 bases). The CDR3 sequence is 13 residues long. The V end lost 0 bases, the J end lost 5 bases, and 7 bases lay between the germline ends. Germline CDR1 is SGHKS and CDR2 is YYEKEE (reference sequence).

The genes are TRBV28 and TRBJ2-7; TRBD1 is a possible D gene (5 bases). The CDR3 is 15 amino acids. The V and J ends lost 5 bases and 3 bases respectively, with 17 bases between them. CDR1 and CDR2 (germline): MDHEN, SYDVKM. CDR3 nucleotides: TGTGCCAGCAGTGTGACGGACAAGGGTTACTACGAGCAGTACTTC. It is translated as CASSVTDKGYYEQYF.

The chain carries TRBV6-5 and TRBJ2-5; D remains ambiguous. V dropped 4 bases and J dropped 1 base, with 7 bases sitting between them. Germline-derived CDR1 and CDR2 are MNHEY and SVGAGI. The CDR3 is 13 amino acids. CDR3 bases: TGTGCCAGCAGTTCGGTGTTCCAAGAGACCCAGTACTTC. This translates into CASSSVFQETQYF.

There are a few counts of this clone. This sequence joins TRBV5-6 and TRBJ2-2, with D possibly being TRBD2 (6 bases). With 5 bases removed from V and 3 bases from J, the gap between germline ends came to 14 bases. Per the germline V gene, CDR1 is SGHDT and CDR2 is YYEEEE. This CDR3 spans 15 amino acids. Here the CDR3 reads CASRRGGAHTGELFF. In DNA, the CDR3 is TGTGCCAGCAGACGGGGCGGGGCGCACACCGGGGAGCTGTTTTTT.

This clone appeared a few times. Different DNA sequences within this sample yield the same CDR3. The chain has TRBV7-3 and TRBJ2-3; D not certain. Germline CDR1 and CDR2: SGHTA and FQGTGA. This CDR3 is 12 amino acids long. The V and J ends lost 4 bases and 6 bases respectively, with 8 bases between them. The CDR3: CASSSYSDTQYF. The CDR3, as DNA: TGTGCCAGCAGCTCGTACTCTGATACGCAGTATTTT.

The genes are TRBV4-3 and TRBJ2-7; 8 bases agree with TRBD1. This CDR3 spans 18 amino acids. Germline assignment: CDR1 LGHNA and CDR2 YSLEER. V gave up 1 base and J gave up 1 base; unmatched junction bases: 12. This CDR3 reads CASSQVNRGELWSYEQYF. CDR3 nucleotide sequence: TGCGCCAGCAGCCAAGTAAACAGGGGGGAACTCTGGTCCTACGAGCAGTACTTC.

The rearrangement uses TRBV5-4 and TRBJ2-7; TRBD2 matches at 11 bases. V shed 5 bases, J shed 0 bases, and the junction held 7 bases outside the gene matches. The CDR3 sequence is 16 residues long. Per the germline V gene, CDR1 is SGHNT and CDR2 is YYREEE (reference sequence). The CDR3 protein is CASSLILAGGSYEQYF. The CDR3, as DNA: TGTGCCAGCAGTCTGATTCTAGCGGGGGGCTCCTACGAGCAGTACTTC.

Only a few counts were recorded for this clone. The gene calls are TRBV7-2 and TRBJ2-7; the match to TRBD2 covers 10 bases. The V and J ends lost 5 bases and 2 bases, in that order; junction bases with no gene match: 9. CDR3 length: 16 amino acids. CDR1 is SGHTA, CDR2 FQGNSA, per germline. The CDR3 reads CASSPGGLAGAYEQYF. The CDR3 DNA follows: TGTGCCAGCAGCCCCGGGGGGCTAGCGGGGGCCTACGAGCAGTACTTC.

The chain employs TRBV7-9 and TRBJ2-5; D is uncertain. The CDR3 is made up of 15 amino acids. CDR1 SEHNR and CDR2 FQNEAQ come from the germline V gene (reference sequence). Deletions cut 5 bases from V and 2 bases from J, with 15 bases between. In DNA, the CDR3 is TGTGCCAGCAGCGTCCCGTGGGCCGGACAAGAGACCCAGTACTTC. Amino acids: CASSVPWAGQETQYF.

The rearrangement joins TRBV6-5 to TRBJ2-1; 10 positions agree with TRBD2. J lost 9 bases, V lost 0 bases, and 5 bases had no gene match. This CDR3 comprises 15 residues. Germline lookup yields CDR1 MNHEY and CDR2 SVGAGI. CDR3 sequence (DNA): TGTGCCAGCAGTTACTCGATACTAGCGGGGTTTGAGCAGTTCTTC. Translating it yields CASSYSILAGFEQFF.

V is TRBV2 and J is TRBJ2-2; 8 bases line up with TRBD1. The CDR3 sequence is 15 residues long. The V gene end was trimmed by 4 bases and the J gene end by 5 bases; junction bases not matched to a gene: 6. From germline, CDR1 is SNHLY and CDR2 FYNNEI. The CDR3 DNA reads TGTGCCAGCAGTGCGGGCAGGGGGCCAACCGGGGAGCTGTTTTTT. This codes for CASSAGRGPTGELFF.

J is TRBJ2-5 and V is TRBV5-1, with TRBD1 matching 8 bases. Trimming took 4 bases from V and 5 from J; bases not matched to a gene: 1. CDR3 length equals 12 residues. Germline CDR1 and CDR2: SGHRS and YFSETQ. The CDR3 DNA sequence: TGCGCCAGCAGCCCAGGGGGCGAGACCCAGTACTTC. This translates into CASSPGGETQYF.